This TCR beta chain originates from a study of T cells expressing NK-cell markers. Study-level information: Seven donors tested HCMV-seropositive and one tested seronegative among the eight sequenced.

TCRdb reprocessed the 5' RACE reads, keeping one entry per CDR3 protein, no DNA. In total, the table holds 140,000 to 150,000 distinct CDR3 sequences. Study-wide points: In a handful of donors, dominant clonotypes made up about 25-60.1% of CD3+CD56-NKG2C+ cells. Whether expanded NKG2C+ T cell clones recognized HCMV stayed uncertain.

Germline loops: CDR1 LGHDT, CDR2 YNNKEL (reference sequence). This CDR3 comprises 15 residues. About this clonotype: Antigen: not known.

The clonotype was recovered from a man aged 18 to 35 in good health. Material for sequencing was blood T cells: a sorted CD56 or NKG2C T cell subset, CD4+ or CD8+ T cells, or bulk PBMC T cells (not recorded which). This sequence joins TRBV3-1 and TRBJ1-5; as DNA is missing, the TRBD1 call by TCRdb cannot be tested. CDR3 protein: CASSQDRGRGQPQHF.